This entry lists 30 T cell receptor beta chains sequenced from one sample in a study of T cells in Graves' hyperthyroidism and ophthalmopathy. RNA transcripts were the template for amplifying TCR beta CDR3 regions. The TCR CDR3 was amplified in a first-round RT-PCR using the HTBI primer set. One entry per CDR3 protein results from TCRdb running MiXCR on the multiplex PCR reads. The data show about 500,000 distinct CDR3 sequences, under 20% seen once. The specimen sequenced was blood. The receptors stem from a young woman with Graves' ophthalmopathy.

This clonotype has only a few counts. This CDR3 is CASSTRDRNNEQFF. The CDR3 coding sequence is TGTGCCAGCAGCACAAGGGACAGAAACAATGAGCAGTTCTTC. The chain links TRBV7-9 to TRBJ2-1, with 7 bases identical to TRBD1. Germline V CDR1 and CDR2: SEHNR, FQNEAQ (reference sequence). There are 14 residues in the CDR3. Trimming removed 5 bases from V and 5 bases from J; junction bases left unmatched: 6.

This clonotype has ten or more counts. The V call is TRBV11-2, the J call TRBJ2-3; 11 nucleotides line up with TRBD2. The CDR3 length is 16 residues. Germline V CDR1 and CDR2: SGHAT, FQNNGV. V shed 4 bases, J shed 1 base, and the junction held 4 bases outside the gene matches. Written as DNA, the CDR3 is TGTGCCAGCAGCTCGGGACTAGCGGTGGGCACAGATACGCAGTATTTT. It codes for CASSSGLAVGTDTQYF. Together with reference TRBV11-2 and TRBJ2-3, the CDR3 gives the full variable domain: EAGVAQSPRYKIIEKRQSVAFWCNPISGHATLYWYQQILGQGPKLLIQFQNNGVVDDSQLPKDRFSAERLKGVDSTLKIQPAKLEDSAVYLCASSSGLAVGTDTQYFGPGTRLTVL.

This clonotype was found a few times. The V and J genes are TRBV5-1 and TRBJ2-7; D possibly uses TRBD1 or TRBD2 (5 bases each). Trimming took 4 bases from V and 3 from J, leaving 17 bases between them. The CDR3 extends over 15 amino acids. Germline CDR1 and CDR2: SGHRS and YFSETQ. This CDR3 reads CASSPLQGEGYEQYF. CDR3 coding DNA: TGCGCCAGCAGCCCGCTTCAGGGAGAGGGCTACGAGCAGTACTTC.

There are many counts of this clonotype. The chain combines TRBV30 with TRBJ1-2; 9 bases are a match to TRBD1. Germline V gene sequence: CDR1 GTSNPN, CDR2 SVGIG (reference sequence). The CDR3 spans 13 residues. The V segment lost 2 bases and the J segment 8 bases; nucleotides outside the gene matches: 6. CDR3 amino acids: CAWSPTGGRGYTF. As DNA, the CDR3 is TGTGCCTGGAGTCCCACAGGGGGCAGGGGCTACACCTTC.

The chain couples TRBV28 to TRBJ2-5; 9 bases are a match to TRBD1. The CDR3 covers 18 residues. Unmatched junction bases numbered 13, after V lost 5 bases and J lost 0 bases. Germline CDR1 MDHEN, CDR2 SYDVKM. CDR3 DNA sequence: TGTGCCAGCAGTCGGGACAGGGACGGAGGGGGGTACCAAGAGACCCAGTACTTC. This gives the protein CASSRDRDGGGYQETQYF.

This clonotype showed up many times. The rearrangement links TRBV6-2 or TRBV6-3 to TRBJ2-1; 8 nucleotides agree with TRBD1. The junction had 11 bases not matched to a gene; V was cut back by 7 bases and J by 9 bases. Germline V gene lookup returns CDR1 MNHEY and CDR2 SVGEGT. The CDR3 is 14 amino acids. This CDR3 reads CASTVGTGPGEQFF. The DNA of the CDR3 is TGTGCCAGCACCGTCGGGACAGGTCCGGGTGAGCAGTTCTTC.

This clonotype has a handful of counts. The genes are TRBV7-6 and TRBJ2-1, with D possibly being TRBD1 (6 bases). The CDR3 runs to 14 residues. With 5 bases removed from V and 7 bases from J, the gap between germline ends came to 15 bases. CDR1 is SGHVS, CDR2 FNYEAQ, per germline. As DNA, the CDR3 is TGTGCCAGCAGCCCCCGGACAGTTTTGAATGAGCAGTTCTTC. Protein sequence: CASSPRTVLNEQFF. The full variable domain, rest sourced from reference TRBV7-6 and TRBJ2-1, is GAGVSQSPRYKVTKRGQDVALRCDPISGHVSLYWYRQALGQGPEFLTYFNYEAQQDKSGLPNDRFSAERPEGSISTLTIQRTEQRDSAMYRCASSPRTVLNEQFFGPGTRLTVL.

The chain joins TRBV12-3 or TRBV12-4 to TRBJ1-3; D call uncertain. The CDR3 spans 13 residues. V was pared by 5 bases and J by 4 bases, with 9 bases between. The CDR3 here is CASSTDRGNTIYF. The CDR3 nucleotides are TGTGCCAGCAGTACCGACCGAGGAAACACCATATATTTT.

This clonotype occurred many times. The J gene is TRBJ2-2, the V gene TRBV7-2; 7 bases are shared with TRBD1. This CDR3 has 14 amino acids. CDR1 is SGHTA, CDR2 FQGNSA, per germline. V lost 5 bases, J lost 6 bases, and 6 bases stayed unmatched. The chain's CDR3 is CASSPDRVAGELFF. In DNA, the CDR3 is TGTGCCAGCAGCCCTGACAGGGTCGCCGGGGAGCTGTTTTTT.

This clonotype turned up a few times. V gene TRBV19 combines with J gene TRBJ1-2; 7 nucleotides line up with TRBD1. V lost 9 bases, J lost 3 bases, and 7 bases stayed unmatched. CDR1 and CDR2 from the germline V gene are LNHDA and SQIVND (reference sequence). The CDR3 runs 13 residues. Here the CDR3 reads CASRRDSYYGYTF. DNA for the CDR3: TGTGCCAGCCGAAGGGACAGCTACTATGGCTACACCTTC.

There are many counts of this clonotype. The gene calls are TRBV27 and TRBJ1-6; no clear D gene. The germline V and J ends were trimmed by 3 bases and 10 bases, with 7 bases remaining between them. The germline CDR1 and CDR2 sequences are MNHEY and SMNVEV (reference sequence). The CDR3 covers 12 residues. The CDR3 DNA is TGTGCCAGCAGTTTCCCGGAATCACCCCTCCACTTT. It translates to CASSFPESPLHF.

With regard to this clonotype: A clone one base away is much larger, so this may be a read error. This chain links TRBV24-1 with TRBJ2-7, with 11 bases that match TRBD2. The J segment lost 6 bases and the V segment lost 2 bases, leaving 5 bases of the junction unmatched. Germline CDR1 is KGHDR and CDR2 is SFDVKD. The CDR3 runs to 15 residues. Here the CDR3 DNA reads TGTGCCACCAGTGATTCACAAGGGACTAGCGGCGAGCAGTACTTC. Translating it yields CATSDSQGTSGEQYF.

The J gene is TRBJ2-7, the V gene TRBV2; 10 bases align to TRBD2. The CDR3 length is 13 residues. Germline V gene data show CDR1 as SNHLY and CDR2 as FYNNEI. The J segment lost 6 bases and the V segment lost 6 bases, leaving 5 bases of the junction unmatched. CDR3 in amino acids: CASRVGLAAEQYF. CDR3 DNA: TGTGCCAGCAGGGTCGGACTAGCGGCCGAGCAGTACTTC.

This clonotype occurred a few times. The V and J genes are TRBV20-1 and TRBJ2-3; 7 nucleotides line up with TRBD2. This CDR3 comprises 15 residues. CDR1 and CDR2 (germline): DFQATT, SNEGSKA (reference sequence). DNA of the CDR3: TGCAGCGCCGTTTCACTAGCGTATAGCACAGATACGCAGTATTTT. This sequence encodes CSAVSLAYSTDTQYF.

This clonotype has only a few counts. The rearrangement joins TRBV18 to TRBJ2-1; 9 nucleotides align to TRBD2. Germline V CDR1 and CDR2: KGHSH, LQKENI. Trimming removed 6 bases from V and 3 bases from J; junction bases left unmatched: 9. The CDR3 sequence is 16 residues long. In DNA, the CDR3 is TGTGCCAGCTCTCCCCCCAGCGGGAGGAGCTACAATGAGCAGTTCTTC. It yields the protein CASSPPSGRSYNEQFF.

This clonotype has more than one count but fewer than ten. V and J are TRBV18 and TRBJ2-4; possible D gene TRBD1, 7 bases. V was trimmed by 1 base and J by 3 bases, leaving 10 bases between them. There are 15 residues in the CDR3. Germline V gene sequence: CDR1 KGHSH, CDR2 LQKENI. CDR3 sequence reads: CASSPLQGGKNIQYF. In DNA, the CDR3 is TGTGCCAGCTCACCACTCCAGGGGGGCAAAAACATTCAGTACTTC.

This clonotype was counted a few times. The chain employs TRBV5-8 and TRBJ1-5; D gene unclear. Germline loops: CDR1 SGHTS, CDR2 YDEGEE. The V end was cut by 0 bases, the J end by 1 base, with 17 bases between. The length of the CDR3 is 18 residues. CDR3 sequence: CASSLGTTDGRSNQPQHF. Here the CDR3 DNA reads TGTGCCAGCAGCTTGGGTACTACAGACGGCCGCAGCAATCAGCCCCAGCATTTT. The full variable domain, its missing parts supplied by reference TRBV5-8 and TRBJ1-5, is EAGVTQSPTHLIKTRGQQATLRCSPISGHTSVYWYQQALGLGLQFLLWYDEGEERNRGNFPPRFSGRQFPNYSSELNVNALELEDSALYLCASSLGTTDGRSNQPQHFGDGTRLSIL.

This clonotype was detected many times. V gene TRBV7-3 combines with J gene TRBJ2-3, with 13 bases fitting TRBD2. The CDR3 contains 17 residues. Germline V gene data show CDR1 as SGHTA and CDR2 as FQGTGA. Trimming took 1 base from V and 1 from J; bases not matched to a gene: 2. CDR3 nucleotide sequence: TGTGCCAGCAGCTTAAGGACTAGCGGGAGTGGCACAGATACGCAGTATTTT. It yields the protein CASSLRTSGSGTDTQYF.

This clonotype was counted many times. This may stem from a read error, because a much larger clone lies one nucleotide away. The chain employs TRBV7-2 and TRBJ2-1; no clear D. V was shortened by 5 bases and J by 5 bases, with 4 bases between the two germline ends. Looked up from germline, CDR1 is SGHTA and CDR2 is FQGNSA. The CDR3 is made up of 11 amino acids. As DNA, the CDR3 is TGTGCCAGCAGCACCCACAATGAGCAGTTCTTC. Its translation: CASSTHNEQFF.

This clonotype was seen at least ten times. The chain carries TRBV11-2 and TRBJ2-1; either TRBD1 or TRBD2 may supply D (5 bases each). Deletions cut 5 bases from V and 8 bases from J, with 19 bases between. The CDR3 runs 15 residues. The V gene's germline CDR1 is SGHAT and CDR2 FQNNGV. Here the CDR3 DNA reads TGTGCCAGCAGCCCCGGGACCCTAGGAGGATATGAGCAGTTCTTC. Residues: CASSPGTLGGYEQFF. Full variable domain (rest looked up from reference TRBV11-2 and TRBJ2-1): EAGVAQSPRYKIIEKRQSVAFWCNPISGHATLYWYQQILGQGPKLLIQFQNNGVVDDSQLPKDRFSAERLKGVDSTLKIQPAKLEDSAVYLCASSPGTLGGYEQFFGPGTRLTVL.

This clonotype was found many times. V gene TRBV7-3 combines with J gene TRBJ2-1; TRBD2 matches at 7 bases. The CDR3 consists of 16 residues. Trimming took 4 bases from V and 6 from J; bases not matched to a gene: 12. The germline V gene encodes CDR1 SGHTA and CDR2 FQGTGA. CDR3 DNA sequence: TGTGCCAGCAGCTCCACCGGGACTACCGCCCCCAATGAGCAGTTCTTC. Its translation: CASSSTGTTAPNEQFF.

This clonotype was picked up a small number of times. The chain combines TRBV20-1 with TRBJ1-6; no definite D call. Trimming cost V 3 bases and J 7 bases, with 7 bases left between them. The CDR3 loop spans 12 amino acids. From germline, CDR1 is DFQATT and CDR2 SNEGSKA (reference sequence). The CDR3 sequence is CSASGMNSPLHF. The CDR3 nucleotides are TGCAGTGCTAGTGGGATGAATTCACCCCTCCACTTT.

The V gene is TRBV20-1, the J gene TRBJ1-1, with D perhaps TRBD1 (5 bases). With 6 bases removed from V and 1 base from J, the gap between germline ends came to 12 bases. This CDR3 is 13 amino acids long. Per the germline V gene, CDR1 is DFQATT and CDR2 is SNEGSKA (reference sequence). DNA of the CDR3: TGCAGTGCCCCCTGGGGGTCGAACACTGAAGCTTTCTTT. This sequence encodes CSAPWGSNTEAFF.

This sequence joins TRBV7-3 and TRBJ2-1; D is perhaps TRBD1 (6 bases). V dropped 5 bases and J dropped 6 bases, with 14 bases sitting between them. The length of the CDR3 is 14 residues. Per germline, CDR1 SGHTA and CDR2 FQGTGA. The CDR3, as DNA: TGTGCCAGCAGCCCCTCAGGGGAATCCAATGAGCAGTTCTTC. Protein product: CASSPSGESNEQFF. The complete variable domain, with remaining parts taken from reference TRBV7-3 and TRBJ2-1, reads GAGVSQTPSNKVTEKGKYVELRCDPISGHTALYWYRQSLGQGPEFLIYFQGTGAADDSGLPNDRFFAVRPEGSVSTLKIQRTERGDSAVYLCASSPSGESNEQFFGPGTRLTVL.

CDR3 protein: CAWSVGGEENGYTF. The CDR3 DNA sequence: TGTGCCTGGAGTGTAGGTGGGGAGGAGAATGGCTACACCTTC. The J gene is TRBJ1-2, the V gene TRBV30; D is uncertain. Germline CDR1 GTSNPN, CDR2 SVGIG (reference sequence). The CDR3 consists of 14 residues. V was cut by 0 bases and J by 6 bases, with 14 bases left in between.

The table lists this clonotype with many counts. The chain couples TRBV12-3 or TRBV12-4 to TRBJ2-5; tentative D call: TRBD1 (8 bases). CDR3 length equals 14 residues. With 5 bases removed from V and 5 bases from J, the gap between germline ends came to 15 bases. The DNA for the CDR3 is TGTGCCAGCAGTGAGACAGGGGAGGGCGAGACCCAGTACTTC. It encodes CASSETGEGETQYF.

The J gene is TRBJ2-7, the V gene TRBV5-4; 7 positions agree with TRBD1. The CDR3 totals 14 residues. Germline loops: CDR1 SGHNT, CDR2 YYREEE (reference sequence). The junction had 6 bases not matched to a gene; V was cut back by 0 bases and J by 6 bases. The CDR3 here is CASSLEGGAAEQYF. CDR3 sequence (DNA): TGTGCCAGCAGCTTGGAAGGGGGCGCGGCCGAGCAGTACTTC.

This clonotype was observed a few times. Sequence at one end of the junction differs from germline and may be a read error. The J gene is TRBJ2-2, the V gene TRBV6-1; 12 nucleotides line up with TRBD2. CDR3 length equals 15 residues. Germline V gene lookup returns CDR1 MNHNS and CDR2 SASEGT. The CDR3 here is CASSLTSGRYGELVF. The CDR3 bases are TGTGCCAGCAGTCTGACTAGCGGGAGATACGGGGAGCTGGTTTTT.

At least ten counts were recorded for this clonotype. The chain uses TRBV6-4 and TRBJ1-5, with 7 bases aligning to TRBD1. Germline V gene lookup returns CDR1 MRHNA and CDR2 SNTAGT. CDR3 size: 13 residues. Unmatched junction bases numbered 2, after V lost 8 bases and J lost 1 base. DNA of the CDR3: TGTGCCAGCGCGACAGGGAGCAATCAGCCCCAGCATTTT. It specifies CASATGSNQPQHF.

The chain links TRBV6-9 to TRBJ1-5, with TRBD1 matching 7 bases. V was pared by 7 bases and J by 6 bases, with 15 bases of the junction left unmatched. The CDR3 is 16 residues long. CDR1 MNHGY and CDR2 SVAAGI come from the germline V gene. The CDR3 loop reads CASTRPGQRRAQPQHF. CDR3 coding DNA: TGTGCCAGCACCCGACCGGGACAGAGACGGGCTCAGCCCCAGCATTTT.